The 11 T cell receptor beta chains given below trace back to one sample, sequenced in a study of T cells in Graves' hyperthyroidism and ophthalmopathy. Amplification yielded TCR beta CDR3 regions, with RNA transcripts as the source. HTBI primers were used for first-round RT-PCR of the TCR CDR3. TCRdb reanalysed the multiplex PCR reads using MiXCR and keeps one entry per CDR3 protein. The sample has over 700,000 distinct CDR3 sequences; 30% to 40% are singletons. What was sequenced was blood. The source is a woman between 40 and 55 years old with Graves' hyperthyroidism.

This chain connects TRBV20-1 to TRBJ2-3, with 7 bases aligning to TRBD2. Germline CDR1 reads DFQATT; CDR2 reads SNEGSKA (reference sequence). The CDR3 contains 16 residues. V lost 1 base, J lost 1 base, and 8 bases stayed unmatched. DNA for the CDR3: TGCAGTGCTAGAGCTTCTAGCGGAGGGGGCACAGATACGCAGTATTTT. This encodes CSARASSGGGTDTQYF.

The chain employs TRBV20-1 and TRBJ1-2; D may be TRBD1 (5 bases). Between the trimmed V and J ends, which lost 2 bases and 8 bases, there was a span of 21 bases. The CDR3 length is 15 residues. Germline CDR1 is DFQATT and CDR2 is SNEGSKA (reference sequence). CDR3 region: CSARSRDGGERGYTF. The CDR3 nucleotides are TGCAGTGCTAGATCCCGGGACGGGGGAGAGCGCGGCTACACCTTC.

The chain links TRBV6-5 to TRBJ2-6; D may be TRBD1 (6 bases). Germline loops: CDR1 MNHEY, CDR2 SVGAGI. The CDR3 has 17 residues. V lost 0 bases and J lost 2, with 11 bases in between. The CDR3 spells CASSYSRGGTGANVLTF. CDR3 bases: TGTGCCAGCAGTTACTCGAGAGGGGGTACTGGGGCCAACGTCCTGACTTTC.

The genes are TRBV5-4 and TRBJ1-5; 9 bases are shared with TRBD1. Trimming at V came to 2 bases and at J to 5 bases, leaving 2 bases not matched to a gene. This CDR3 region has 14 residues. Germline V gene lookup returns CDR1 SGHNT and CDR2 YYREEE (reference sequence). The CDR3: CASSLGDRDQPQHF. The CDR3 region has the DNA TGTGCCAGCAGCTTAGGGGACAGGGATCAGCCCCAGCATTTT.

In this sample, this clonotype turned up a few times. This chain uses TRBV15 with TRBJ1-1, with 7 bases identical to TRBD1. From germline, CDR1 is LNHNV and CDR2 YYDKDF (reference sequence). This CDR3 is built from 13 residues. The V gene end was trimmed by 6 bases and the J gene end by 4 bases; junction bases not matched to a gene: 5. The CDR3, as DNA: TGTGCCACCAGGACAGGGATGAGCACTGAAGCTTTCTTT. This translates into CATRTGMSTEAFF.

There are many counts of this clonotype. The chain couples TRBV7-2 to TRBJ1-2; no reliable D call. V shed 2 bases and J shed 2 bases, with 6 bases lying between them. The length of the CDR3 is 13 residues. CDR1 SGHTA and CDR2 FQGNSA come from the germline V gene. This chain's CDR3 is CASSLSQNYGYTF. The CDR3 coding sequence is TGTGCCAGCAGCTTATCACAAAACTATGGCTACACCTTC.

The chain couples TRBV7-2 to TRBJ2-6, with 13 bases matching TRBD2. The CDR3 length is 18 residues. The J segment lost 1 base and the V segment lost 5 bases, leaving 5 bases of the junction unmatched. Germline CDR1 reads SGHTA; CDR2 reads FQGNSA. CDR3 DNA: TGTGCCAGCAGCCGGACTAGCGGGGGCAAATCTGGGGCCAACGTCCTGACTTTC. This gives the protein CASSRTSGGKSGANVLTF.

The J gene is TRBJ2-2, the V gene TRBV4-3; D is unclear. V lost 8 bases, J lost 2 bases, and 15 bases lay in between. The CDR3 runs 15 residues. Germline V CDR1 and CDR2: LGHNA, YSLEER. CDR3 amino acids: CASRRGIRNTGELFF. The DNA for the CDR3 is TGCGCCAGCCGTCGAGGTATCAGAAACACCGGGGAGCTGTTTTTT.

This clonotype was seen at least ten times. The V gene is TRBV2, the J gene TRBJ1-4; D unclear. The germline V gene has CDR1 SNHLY and CDR2 FYNNEI. CDR3 length: 14 residues. The V end was cut by 2 bases, the J end by 0 bases, with 4 bases between. CDR3 nucleotide sequence: TGTGCCAGCAGTGAAACAGCAACTAATGAAAAACTGTTTTTT. Encoded protein: CASSETATNEKLFF.

This clonotype was found a few times. The rearrangement joins TRBV6-5 to TRBJ1-5; D uncertain. Trimming pared 0 bases from V and 0 bases from J, leaving 9 bases between. Germline V CDR1 and CDR2: MNHEY, SVGAGI. This CDR3 region has 16 residues. CDR3 nucleotides: TGTGCCAGCAGTTACTCGAGACCGGATAGCAATCAGCCCCAGCATTTT. As protein: CASSYSRPDSNQPQHF.

The rearrangement uses TRBV2 and TRBJ2-7; 8 nucleotides line up with TRBD2. The CDR3 is made up of 16 amino acids. Per the germline V gene, CDR1 is SNHLY and CDR2 is FYNNEI. After removal of 5 bases from V and 5 bases from J, the junction contained 14 bases not matched to a gene. The CDR3 DNA reads TGTGCCAGCAGTTACGCCGCCCGGGGCGGGAGGCACGAGCAGTACTTC. It translates to CASSYAARGGRHEQYF.